The present TCR beta chain was sequenced within a study of CD8 T cells in Susac syndrome. Random hexamers served to reverse transcribe roughly 0.45 to 1 ug RNA. Each CDR3 protein gets one entry after TCRdb re-called the immunoSEQ multiplex PCR reads with MiXCR. The data contain about 130,000 distinct CDR3 sequences, just under 95% of them singletons. Sequencing of TCR beta was undertaken in CD8+ and CD4+ T cells derived from blood. The diagnostic criteria were recently defined, and patients with Susac syndrome met them for definite or probable disease. Negative magnetic isolation gave CD8+ and CD4+ cells; FACS enriched CD8+ TEMRA. The sample comprised CD8+ T cells from PBMCs. This TCR derives from a human donor with Susac syndrome.

Here the CDR3 reads CASSQLVEAFF. In DNA, the CDR3 is TGTGCCAGCAGCCAATTGGTTGAAGCTTTCTTT. The chain employs TRBV16 and TRBJ1-1; D remains ambiguous. The CDR3 is 11 residues long. Germline CDR1 reads KGHSY; CDR2 reads FQNENV. The ends were cut back, 1 base at V and 7 bases at J, with 4 bases in the middle. The full variable domain, in which reference TRBV16 and TRBJ1-1 provide the parts outside the CDR3, is GEEVAQTPKHLVRGEGQKAKLYCAPIKGHSYVFWYQQVLKNEFKFLISFQNENVFDETGMPKERFSAKCLPNSPCSLEIQATKLEDSAVYFCASSQLVEAFFGQGTRLTVV.